This T cell receptor (beta chain) was sequenced in a study of CD8 T cells in Susac syndrome (dated by TCRdb to the late 2010s). For the wider study: Among the sequenced Susac syndrome patients, six had clinically active disease and eight or nine were in clinical remission. The study used repertoire sequencing to test whether antigen drove CD8+ T cell activation and differentiation in Susac syndrome. At the time of blood withdrawal, Susac syndrome patients were either therapy-naive, taking corticosteroids (with some also receiving IVIg), or on IVIg alone. The clonality of the CD8+ T cell repertoire was compared across more than 9 healthy donors, around 14 Susac syndrome patients and fewer than 16 multiple sclerosis patients. Overall study outcomes, separate from this receptor: The study acknowledged that relatively few individuals were included in the TCR sequencing and HLA analysis. CD8+ repertoires in Susac syndrome showed clonal expansion, which was highest in CD8+ TEMRA cells and was greater in clinically active patients than in remitting patients. In the total CD8+ and CD8+ TEMRA repertoires, approximately 16 and five Susac-specific public clones, respectively, were identified.

Peripheral blood CD8+ and CD4+ T cells from healthy donors, Susac syndrome patients and multiple sclerosis patients were profiled using high-throughput TCR beta sequencing. Recently defined diagnostic criteria for definite or probable disease were met by the Susac syndrome patients. Bulk CD8+ and CD4+ T cells were purified by magnetic negative isolation, while CD8+ TEMRA cells were enriched using FACS. Blood was drawn into EDTA tubes, processed within 24 hours, and PBMCs were isolated by density gradient centrifugation. PBMCs intended for TCR sequencing were frozen in liquid nitrogen and were later thawed in a 37 degrees C water bath. Purity of sorted or isolated CD4+, CD8+ and CD8+ TEMRA cells was at least 90%. RNA was extracted using the RNeasy kit, and about 0.5 to 1 microgram was reverse transcribed with random hexamers. The immunoSEQ multiplex PCR assay, covering 54 Vbeta and 13 Jbeta segments, was used to amplify TCR beta CDR3 regions. To correct PCR amplification bias, a synthetic template baseline was used for both primer optimization and computational correction. Per the original workflow: Reads were annotated to V, D and J genes per IMGT and analyzed with immunoSEQ Analyzer, keeping only productive sequences. Clonality was computed as one minus Shannon entropy normalized by log2 of the number of productive unique sequences. Public and private clones were assessed among the 100 most prevalent clones of each patient and control. Clones were defined as Susac-specific when absent from the healthy and MS cohorts, from 1052 published viral clones and from other ImmuneACCESS disease sequences. The public sequencing data were trimmed at Q25 with fastp and processed into clonotypes with MiXCR by TCRdb, which kept only in-frame beta chains. Entries are consolidated by CDR3 protein sequence, retaining the most common genes and DNA. In this record, the V and J calls reflect TCRdb's handling and not the investigators' own analysis. This sample gives around 110,000 distinct CDR3 sequences in total; just under 95% of them show up just once. About 0.3% of the sample belongs to the ten largest clones.

As to this clonotype: Its recognized antigen is unknown. Base qualities are not recorded, but no much larger clone differs from it by a single base.

In the germline V gene (reference sequence), CDR1 corresponds to LGHDT and CDR2 to YNNKEL. Its CDR3 holds 15 amino acids, cysteine through phenylalanine. This entry keeps only the CDR3 DNA: 45 bases, framed from base 1. V is cut by 1 base and J by 1 base, and the space between the germline ends is 10 bases. This chain joins TRBV3-1 to TRBJ1-2; confidence is insufficient to name the D gene. The TCR sequence derives from a human donor with Susac syndrome. Sequences were obtained from CD8+ T cells from PBMCs. CDR3 region: CASSQAPDFNYGYTF. The sequence in DNA is TGTGCCAGCAGCCAAGCCCCGGACTTTAACTATGGCTACACCTTC.